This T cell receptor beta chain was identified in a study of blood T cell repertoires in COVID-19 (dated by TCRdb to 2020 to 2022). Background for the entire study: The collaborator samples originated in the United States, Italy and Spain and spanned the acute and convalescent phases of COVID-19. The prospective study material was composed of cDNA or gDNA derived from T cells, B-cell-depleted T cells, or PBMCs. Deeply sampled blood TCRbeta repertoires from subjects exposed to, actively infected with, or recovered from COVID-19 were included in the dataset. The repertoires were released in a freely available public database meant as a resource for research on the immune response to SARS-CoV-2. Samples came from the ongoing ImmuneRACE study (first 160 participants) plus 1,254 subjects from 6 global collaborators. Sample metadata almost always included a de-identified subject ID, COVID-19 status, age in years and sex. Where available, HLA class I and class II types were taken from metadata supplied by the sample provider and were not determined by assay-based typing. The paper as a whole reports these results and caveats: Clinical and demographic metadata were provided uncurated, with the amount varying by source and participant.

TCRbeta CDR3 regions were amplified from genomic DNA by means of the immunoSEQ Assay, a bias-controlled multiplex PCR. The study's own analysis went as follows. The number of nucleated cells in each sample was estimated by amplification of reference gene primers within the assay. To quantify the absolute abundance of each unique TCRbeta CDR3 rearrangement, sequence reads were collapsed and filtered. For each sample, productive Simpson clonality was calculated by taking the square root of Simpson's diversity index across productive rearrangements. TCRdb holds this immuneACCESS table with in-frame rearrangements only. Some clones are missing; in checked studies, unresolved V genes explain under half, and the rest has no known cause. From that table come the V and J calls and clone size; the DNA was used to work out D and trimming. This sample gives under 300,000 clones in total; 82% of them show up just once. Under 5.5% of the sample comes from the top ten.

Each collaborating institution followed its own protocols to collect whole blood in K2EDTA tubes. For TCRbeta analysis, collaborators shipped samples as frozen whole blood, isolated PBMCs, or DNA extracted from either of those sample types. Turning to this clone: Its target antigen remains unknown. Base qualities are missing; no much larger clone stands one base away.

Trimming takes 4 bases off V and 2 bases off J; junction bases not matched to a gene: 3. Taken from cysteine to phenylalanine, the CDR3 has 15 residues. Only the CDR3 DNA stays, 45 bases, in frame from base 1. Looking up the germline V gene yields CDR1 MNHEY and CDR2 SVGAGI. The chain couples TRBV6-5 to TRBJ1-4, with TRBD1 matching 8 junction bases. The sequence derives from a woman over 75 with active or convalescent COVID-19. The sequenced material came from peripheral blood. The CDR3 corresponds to CASSWDRRTNEKLFF. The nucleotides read TGTGCCAGCAGTTGGGACAGGAGGACTAATGAAAAACTGTTTTTT.